The rows below give T cell receptor beta chains drawn from one sample of a study of shared clonotypes between healthy human individuals. TCRdb's table, derived via immunoSEQ multiplex PCR, lists solely in-frame clones and lacks some. The sample consists of some 2,100,000 clones, about 94% of them appearing once. Sequences were obtained from naive CD4+ T cells sorted from blood. The receptor source for this set is a man aged 18-30 years in good health. CDR3s include the opening cysteine and the closing phenylalanine or tryptophan. D genes are given only for firm matches. The listing skips clone size in some rows; elsewhere it reads once, few, many or a size class.

clone size,D gene,J gene,V gene,CDR3 DNA,CDR3 protein
.,TRBD1,TRBJ1-6,TRBV19,TGTGCCAGTAGGACTACCGGGACAGCTAATAATTCACCCCTCCACTTT,CASRTTGTANNSPLHF
.,TRBD1,TRBJ2-3,TRBV30,TGTGCCTGGAGTCCGGGACAGACAAACACAGATACGCAGTATTTT,CAWSPGQTNTDTQYF
.,.,TRBJ2-3,TRBV7-2,TGTGCCAGCAGCTTGGAGTTTGTGAGCGATACGCAGTATTTT,CASSLEFVSDTQYF
.,.,TRBJ2-1,TRBV20-1,TGCAGTGTTAAGAGGTGGGATGAGCAGTTCTTC,CSVKRWDEQFF
.,TRBD2,TRBJ2-1,TRBV6-1,TGTGCCAGCAATCGGGGGGGGCCGGGTAATGAGCAGTTCTTC,CASNRGGPGNEQFF
.,TRBD1,TRBJ2-3,TRBV6-6,TGTGCCAGCAGCCCCCGGGACAGAGGCACAGATACGCAGTATTTT,CASSPRDRGTDTQYF
.,.,TRBJ1-5,TRBV6-1,TGTGCCAGCAGATTTTATAGCAATCAGCCCCAGCATTTT,CASRFYSNQPQHF
.,.,TRBJ1-6,TRBV9,TGTGCCAGCAGCGTAGACGGGGGTAAGGGTTCACCCCTCCACTTT,CASSVDGGKGSPLHF
.,.,TRBJ2-7,TRBV30,TGTGCCTGGAGTTCCGAGCCTCCCCGTCTTGGCGAGCAGTACTTC,CAWSSEPPRLGEQYF
.,.,TRBJ2-2,TRBV6-1,TGTGCCAGCAGTGAACGCGGAGGGGGGCCCGGGGAGCTGTTTTTT,CASSERGGGPGELFF
.,.,TRBJ2-7,TRBV28,TGTGCCAGCAGTACCCCCGGGACTCTCTCCTACGAGCAGTACTTC,CASSTPGTLSYEQYF
.,.,TRBJ1-6,TRBV9,TGTGCCAGCAGCGTAGGGGGAGGGGCGGGTTCACCCCTCCACTTT,CASSVGGGAGSPLHF
.,TRBD1,TRBJ2-5,TRBV10-3,TGTGCCATCAGGCAGGGGGCGCAGGGGGAGACCCAGTACTTC,CAIRQGAQGETQYF
.,TRBD1,TRBJ1-4,TRBV7-9,TGTGCCAGCACCCCAGGGGGGGCTAATGAAAAACTGTTTTTT,CASTPGGANEKLFF
.,.,TRBJ1-4,TRBV7-6,TGTGCCAGCAGCCCGATCAGGACAACTAATGAAAAACTGTTTTTT,CASSPIRTTNEKLFF
.,.,TRBJ2-5,TRBV6-1,TGTGCCAGCAGCCTTAGGGGGGGTAAAGAGACCCAGTACTTC,CASSLRGGKETQYF
.,TRBD2,TRBJ2-2,TRBV4-1,TGCGCCAGCAGTCGAGGGACTAGCGAGAACACCGGGGAGCTGTTTTTT,CASSRGTSENTGELFF
.,.,TRBJ1-1,TRBV9,TGTGCCAGCAGCGCGGACGGGACGGTGAACACTGAAGCTTTCTTT,CASSADGTVNTEAFF
.,.,TRBJ2-5,TRBV2,TGTGCCAGCAGTGGGACATTTCAAGAGACCCAGTACTTC,CASSGTFQETQYF
.,.,TRBJ2-3,TRBV29-1,TGCAGCACTGGGAGGGGGACGGGCACAGATACGCAGTATTTT,CSTGRGTGTDTQYF
.,.,TRBJ2-5,TRBV5-4,TGTGCCAGCACCACGTGGGGGGCGCCGGGGGAGACCCAGTACTTC,CASTTWGAPGETQYF
.,.,TRBJ1-2,TRBV19,TGTGCCAGTAGTGGATTCTTGACCGATGGCTACACCTTC,CASSGFLTDGYTF
.,TRBD2,TRBJ2-7,TRBV10-3,TGTGCCATCAGTGAGACACCGGGACTATCCTACGAGCAGTACTTC,CAISETPGLSYEQYF
.,.,TRBJ1-2,TRBV5-1,TGCGCCAGCAGCACTGACGGAGTTACCTATGGCTACACCTTC,CASSTDGVTYGYTF
once,TRBD1,TRBJ2-7,TRBV18,TGTGCCAGCTCACCGGGACAGGGGAAATCCTACGAGCAGTACTTC,CASSPGQGKSYEQYF
.,TRBD1,TRBJ2-5,TRBV5-1,TGCGCCAGCAGCGTGGACAGGGCGGAGACCCAGTACTTC,CASSVDRAETQYF
.,.,TRBJ1-4,TRBV5-1,TGCGCCAGCAGCTTGACCCCGGTGGGTGAAAAACTGTTTTTT,CASSLTPVGEKLFF
once,TRBD1,TRBJ1-1,TRBV10-3,TGTGCCATCACCGCGACAGGGGGAGCCACTGAAGCTTTCTTT,CAITATGGATEAFF
.,.,TRBJ1-3,TRBV28,TGTGCCAGCGCTGAAGGGGGAAACACCATATATTTT,CASAEGGNTIYF
.,.,TRBJ1-5,TRBV18,TGTGCCAGCTCACCAAATGACCCTCGGATCAATCAGCCCCAGCATTTT,CASSPNDPRINQPQHF
.,.,TRBJ1-5,TRBV28,TGTGCCAGCACCCTGGGGGGGAATCAGCCCCAGCATTTT,CASTLGGNQPQHF
.,.,TRBJ2-4,TRBV2,TGTGCCAGCAGTGCGGGTGGAGGAAACATTCAGTACTTC,CASSAGGGNIQYF
few,.,TRBJ1-2,TRBV28,TGTGCCAGCACAAGGGCGCTTAACTATGGCTACACCTTC,CASTRALNYGYTF
.,.,TRBJ2-3,TRBV5-4,TGTGCCAGCAGCCCGGGTGGGCGTGGCACAGATACGCAGTATTTT,CASSPGGRGTDTQYF
once,.,TRBJ2-1,TRBV6-6,TGTGCCAGCAGTCCGCCGGGGGTTAGGAATGAGCAGTTCTTC,CASSPPGVRNEQFF
.,.,TRBJ1-1,TRBV7-9,TGTGCCAGCAGCTTAGAGGGTGTTTCGGCTTTCTTT,CASSLEGVSAFF
.,.,TRBJ2-2,TRBV28,TGTGCCAGCGAGGGGGGTAACACCGGGGAGCTGTTTTTT,CASEGGNTGELFF
.,TRBD1,TRBJ1-6,TRBV5-1,TGCGCCAGCAGCCAAGGACAGGTCTATAATTCACCCCTCCACTTT,CASSQGQVYNSPLHF
.,TRBD1,TRBJ2-7,TRBV19,TGTGCCAGTTCCTCCGGGACAGGGAGCTACGAGCAGTACTTC,CASSSGTGSYEQYF
.,TRBD1,TRBJ2-3,TRBV4-3,TGCGCCAGCAGCCAAGAGTGGACAGGGGGCCGTTCAGATACGCAGTATTTT,CASSQEWTGGRSDTQYF
.,TRBD1,TRBJ1-3,TRBV7-9,TGTGCCAGCAGCTCCGACAGGGTCTCTGGAAACACCATATATTTT,CASSSDRVSGNTIYF
.,TRBD1,TRBJ2-7,TRBV6-6,TGTGCCAGTACCCCCGGGGACAGGGTCCACGAGCAGTACTTC,CASTPGDRVHEQYF